This entry lists 8 T cell receptor beta chains sequenced from one sample in a study of blood T cell repertoires in COVID-19 (TCRdb year 2020). The library was obtained by the immunoSEQ multiplex PCR assay. TCRdb retrieved this table from immuneACCESS and kept in-frame rearrangements only. Not all clones are present; in checked studies, unresolved V genes account for under half, and no reason is known for the remainder. The sample includes 55,000 to 80,000 clones, with roughly 86% observed a single time. The ten biggest clones cover more than 1% of the sample. The sequenced sample consisted of peripheral blood. The receptor source for this set is a man between 65 and 85 years old with acute or convalescent COVID-19.

The table lists this clone with a count of one. V and J are TRBV18 and TRBJ2-7; tentatively, D is TRBD1 (5 bases). Germline V gene sequence: CDR1 KGHSH, CDR2 LQKENI. V was shortened by 4 bases and J by 3 bases, with 13 bases between the two germline ends. The CDR3 spans 14 residues. CDR3 residues: CASSQDGAFYEQYF. CDR3 nucleotides: TGTGCCAGCTCACAAGATGGGGCCTTCTACGAGCAGTACTTC.

The rearrangement links TRBV6-5 to TRBJ2-5, with D possibly matching TRBD1 (5 bases). Trimming pared 0 bases from V and 4 bases from J, leaving 15 bases between. Germline CDR1 reads MNHEY; CDR2 reads SVGAGI. This CDR3 is built from 16 residues. The CDR3 sequence: CASSYSMTEGLETQYF. As DNA, the CDR3 is TGTGCCAGCAGTTACTCTATGACAGAAGGGTTAGAGACCCAGTACTTC.

The chain recombines TRBV3-1 (or the pseudogene TRBV3-2) with TRBJ1-2, with D tentatively TRBD1 (5 bases). The V gene's germline CDR1 is LGHDT and CDR2 YNNKEL (reference sequence). V was clipped by 3 bases and J by 5 bases, with 10 bases between them. This CDR3 comprises 13 residues. The CDR3 spells CASSHQGMYGYTF. The CDR3 DNA sequence: TGTGCCAGCAGCCATCAGGGCATGTATGGCTACACCTTC.

This clone was detected a few times. The chain couples TRBV5-4 to TRBJ1-2; D uncertain. CDR3 length equals 12 residues. CDR1 and CDR2 (germline): SGHNT, YYREEE (reference sequence). V dropped 0 bases and J dropped 10 bases, with 10 bases sitting between them. The chain's CDR3 is CASSLDSIAYTF. Written as DNA, the CDR3 is TGTGCCAGCAGCTTGGACAGTATCGCCTACACCTTC.

V and J are TRBV14 and TRBJ2-7; 7 positions agree with TRBD1. The CDR3 spans 15 residues. With 2 bases clipped from V and 3 bases from J, the junction kept 7 bases outside the gene matches. From germline, CDR1 is SGHDN and CDR2 FVKESK. This CDR3 reads CASSQTGTEFYEQYF. In DNA form, the CDR3 reads TGTGCCAGCAGCCAAACCGGGACAGAGTTCTACGAGCAGTACTTC.

This chain connects TRBV28 to TRBJ1-5; D perhaps matches TRBD1 (5 bases). The CDR3 loop spans 13 amino acids. CDR1 is MDHEN and CDR2 is SYDVKM in the germline V gene. Trimming cost V 2 bases and J 11 bases, with 13 bases left between them. The CDR3: CASSLPVQGAQHF. The CDR3 DNA sequence: TGTGCCAGCAGTTTACCGGTGCAAGGGGCCCAGCATTTT.

V and J are TRBV6-6 and TRBJ1-5; D is ambiguous. The V and J ends lost 0 bases and 2 bases respectively, with 8 bases between them. This CDR3 comprises 15 residues. Germline CDR1 is MNHNY and CDR2 is SVGAGI (reference sequence). The CDR3 DNA is TGTGCCAGCAGTTACTCGTCCGGGGGCAATCAGCCCCAGCATTTT. As protein: CASSYSSGGNQPQHF.

The chain links TRBV25-1 to TRBJ2-1; 9 bases agree with TRBD1. The CDR3 extends over 13 amino acids. In germline, CDR1 is MGHDK, CDR2 SYGVNS. Unmatched junction bases numbered 10, after V lost 6 bases and J lost 13 bases. The CDR3 DNA reads as TGTGCCAGCAGCCCCCGGGACAGGGCCGGTCAGTTCTTC. This sequence encodes CASSPRDRAGQFF.